This TCR beta chain was profiled in a study of T cell changes during pregnancy in multiple sclerosis. Profiled with immunoSEQ multiplex PCR; TCRdb holds only in-frame clones, not every one. The sample lists roughly 80,000 clones, 93% occurring once. This sequence originates from a female donor with multiple sclerosis, enrolled in a pregnancy study. The sequenced sample was peripheral blood, obtained in the second trimester of pregnancy.

CDR3 nucleotide sequence: TGTGCCAGCAGCCAAGCCCGGGACATAGATCTGTTCTTC. Protein: CASSQARDIDLFF. V and J are TRBV14 and TRBJ2-1, with TRBD1 as a possible D gene (6 bases). In germline, CDR1 is SGHDN, CDR2 FVKESK. V lost 1 base to trimming and J lost 15 bases, with 16 bases between them. The CDR3 sequence is 13 residues long.